This T cell receptor (beta chain) is drawn from a study of human T cells and chemical hapten exposure. The time point: patch test 2, 6 weeks after DPC sensitization. Treatment of the sample: therapeutic diphenylcyclopropenone sensitization with weekly scalp DPC. Every donor had alopecia and was 18 to 70 years old; all were suitable for DPC. J lost 6 bases, V lost 3 bases, and 9 bases had no gene match. CDR1 DFQATT and CDR2 SNEGSKA come from the germline V gene (reference sequence). The CDR3 runs 16 residues. In TCRdb, the RACE reads were re-called with MiXCR into one record per CDR3 protein. The sample lists about 54,000 distinct CDR3 sequences; around 9.5% were seen once. This clonotype occurred many times.

The gene calls are TRBV20-1 and TRBJ2-2; 11 positions match TRBD2. The material was whole blood, obtained in connection with sensitization to the hapten diphenylcyclopropenone (DPC). This sequence was found in a woman aged 45-65 years with alopecia areata. Some clones in this sample may be carry-over from other donors' samples. This CDR3 is CSARRSGRAIAGELFF. DNA for the CDR3: TGCAGTGCTAGGCGTAGCGGGAGGGCCATTGCCGGGGAGCTGTTTTTT.